Presented here are 24 T cell receptor beta chains from one specimen sequenced in a study of shared clonotypes between healthy human individuals. The data were produced by immunoSEQ multiplex PCR, yet TCRdb's version contains in-frame clones alone and is incomplete. The top ten hold 0.3% to 0.4% of the sample, which has roughly 2.2 million clones, 85% to 95% seen once. Sequenced: naive CD4+ T cells from PBMCs. As to subset: CD45RA+ positively selected. Receptors were obtained from a man aged 18 to 29 in good health. Some clones in this sample may be carry-over from other donors' samples.

This clone was recorded only once. The J gene is TRBJ2-3, the V gene TRBV5-4; unclear D gene. The CDR3 has 13 amino acids. Germline V gives CDR1 SGHNT, CDR2 YYREEE (reference sequence). The germline V and J ends were trimmed by 1 base and 6 bases, with 9 bases remaining between them. The CDR3 DNA reads TGTGCCAGCAGCTTGACCCCCTCGGATACGCAGTATTTT. This sequence encodes CASSLTPSDTQYF.

Remarks on this clone: Other nucleotide sequences in the sample specify the same CDR3. The chain carries TRBV9 and TRBJ2-5; D might be TRBD2 (5 bases). Trimming cost V 1 base and J 5 bases, with 9 bases left between them. Germline V gives CDR1 SGDLS, CDR2 YYNGEE. The CDR3 is 13 residues long. The CDR3 bases are TGTGCCAGCAGCGTACGGGGTGGGGAGACCCAGTACTTC. It is translated as CASSVRGGETQYF.

The V gene is TRBV27, the J gene TRBJ1-3; TRBD1 agrees at 8 bases. With V trimmed by 5 bases and J by 3 bases, 15 bases remained unmatched. Germline assignment: CDR1 MNHEY and CDR2 SMNVEV (reference sequence). The CDR3 runs 18 residues. DNA for the CDR3: TGTGCCAGCAGTACAAAACCCCCAGGGGGCTTGTTTGGAAACACCATATATTTT. Its protein product is CASSTKPPGGLFGNTIYF.

In the case of this clone: The same CDR3 also results from other DNA sequences found in this sample. The chain combines TRBV18 with TRBJ1-2; D is unclear. This CDR3 spans 13 amino acids. Germline V gene sequence: CDR1 KGHSH, CDR2 LQKENI. Deletions cut 3 bases from V and 4 bases from J, with 9 bases between. CDR3 loop: CASSPRTGYGYTF. DNA for the CDR3: TGTGCCAGCTCACCTAGGACGGGCTATGGCTACACCTTC. Together with reference TRBV18 and TRBJ1-2, the CDR3 gives the full variable domain: NAGVMQNPRHLVRRRGQEARLRCSPMKGHSHVYWYRQLPEEGLKFMVYLQKENIIDESGMPKERFSAEFPKEGPSILRIQQVVRGDSAAYFCASSPRTGYGYTFGSGTRLTVV.

This clone showed up just once. The V call is TRBV18, the J call TRBJ2-1, with 12 positions matching TRBD2. Trimming took 6 bases from V and 7 from J; bases not matched to a gene: 7. The CDR3 is 15 residues long. Germline lookup yields CDR1 KGHSH and CDR2 LQKENI. The CDR3 sequence: CASSWTSGISNEQFF. The CDR3 DNA follows: TGTGCCAGCTCTTGGACTAGCGGGATAAGTAATGAGCAGTTCTTC. Looking up the rest from reference TRBV18 and TRBJ2-1 gives the full variable domain: NAGVMQNPRHLVRRRGQEARLRCSPMKGHSHVYWYRQLPEEGLKFMVYLQKENIIDESGMPKERFSAEFPKEGPSILRIQQVVRGDSAAYFCASSWTSGISNEQFFGPGTRLTVL.

The chain has TRBV7-3 and TRBJ2-2; 8 nucleotides match TRBD1. This CDR3 region has 13 residues. Germline values: CDR1 SGHTA, CDR2 FQGTGA. V lost 0 bases, J lost 11 bases, and 2 bases stayed unmatched. CDR3 sequence reads: CASSLTGQGELFF. For the CDR3, the DNA is TGTGCCAGCAGCTTAACCGGACAGGGAGAGCTGTTTTTT. Full variable domain (missing parts from reference TRBV7-3 and TRBJ2-2): GAGVSQTPSNKVTEKGKYVELRCDPISGHTALYWYRQSLGQGPEFLIYFQGTGAADDSGLPNDRFFAVRPEGSVSTLKIQRTERGDSAVYLCASSLTGQGELFFGEGSRLTVL.

The rearrangement joins TRBV21-1 to TRBJ1-5; the table's D call TRBD1 went unverified against the DNA. TRBV21-1 is a pseudogene. This CDR3 has 18 residues. CDR3 DNA: TGTGCCAGCAGCATCCGAAGGGGACAGGGGGGAAGCAATCAGCCCCAGCATTTT. Protein sequence: CASSIRRGQGGSNQPQHF.

This rearrangement joins TRBV11-2 to TRBJ1-2; the D is unclear. The CDR3 has 14 amino acids. CDR1 and CDR2 (germline): SGHAT, FQNNGV. The V gene lost 1 base and the J gene lost 2 bases, with 8 bases spanning the gap. CDR3 sequence (DNA): TGTGCCAGCAGCTTAGTTGGTAAAAACTATGGCTACACCTTC. It codes for CASSLVGKNYGYTF.

The chain joins TRBV6-5 to TRBJ2-7; a weak D match, TRBD1 (6 bases). Germline CDR1 and CDR2: MNHEY and SVGAGI. The CDR3 sequence is 14 residues long. V was shortened by 0 bases and J by 4 bases, with 10 bases between the two germline ends. For the CDR3, the DNA is TGTGCCAGCAGTTACTCGCAGGGGCGGTACGAGCAGTACTTC. Translated, it gives CASSYSQGRYEQYF.

The chain has TRBV6-1 and TRBJ1-5; D is ambiguous. This CDR3 is 15 amino acids long. Trimming cost V 0 bases and J 7 bases, with 13 bases left between them. Germline V gene sequence: CDR1 MNHNS, CDR2 SASEGT. CDR3: CASSEARMGWQPQHF. The CDR3 DNA sequence: TGTGCCAGCAGTGAAGCCAGGATGGGGTGGCAGCCCCAGCATTTT.

In regard to this clone: Other DNA sequences in this sample translate to the same CDR3. The J gene is TRBJ2-2, the V gene TRBV5-4; D is uncertain. The V end lost 4 bases, the J end lost 3 bases, and 4 bases lay between the germline ends. Germline-derived CDR1 and CDR2 are SGHNT and YYREEE (reference sequence). This CDR3 region has 12 residues. DNA for the CDR3: TGTGCCAGCAGCCGTGACACCGGGGAGCTGTTTTTT. Amino acid sequence: CASSRDTGELFF.

The V gene is TRBV29-1, the J gene TRBJ2-2, with 7 bases that match TRBD2. CDR3 size: 12 residues. The trim removed 4 bases at V and 7 bases at J, leaving 3 bases unmatched. Germline CDR1 SQVTM, CDR2 ANQGSEA. The CDR3 DNA reads as TGCAGCGTTGGCAGGGAGGGCGGGGAGCTGTTTTTT. The encoded protein is CSVGREGGELFF.

This chain connects TRBV5-1 to TRBJ2-7; 14 bases fit TRBD2. J was trimmed by 7 bases and V by 0 bases; bases with no gene match: 6. Per germline, CDR1 SGHRS and CDR2 YFSETQ. The CDR3 is made up of 16 amino acids. The CDR3: CASSLEGLAGDGEQYF. The CDR3 coding sequence is TGCGCCAGCAGCTTGGAGGGACTAGCGGGAGACGGGGAGCAGTACTTC.

The V and J genes are TRBV28 and TRBJ1-3, with 7 bases aligning to TRBD1. CDR1 MDHEN and CDR2 SYDVKM come from the germline V gene. The CDR3 is 15 residues long. Trimming cost V 5 bases and J 4 bases; bases outside gene matches: 8. The CDR3 nucleotides read TGTGCCAGCAGTGCCGACAGGGTGCTCGGAAACACCATATATTTT. Translation gives CASSADRVLGNTIYF.

This clone appeared a single time. Other DNA variants within this sample encode the same CDR3. The V and J genes are TRBV6-1 and TRBJ2-5; possible D gene TRBD1, 5 bases. Germline V lookup: CDR1 MNHNS, CDR2 SASEGT. The CDR3 loop spans 13 amino acids. Trimming removed 0 bases at V and 4 bases at J, with 6 bases between. The CDR3 region has the DNA TGTGCCAGCAGTGAAGCAAGGGGAGAGACCCAGTACTTC. This sequence encodes CASSEARGETQYF.

This chain uses TRBV7-9 with TRBJ2-1; 11 nucleotides match TRBD2. CDR1 SEHNR and CDR2 FQNEAQ come from the germline V gene (reference sequence). After removal of 2 bases from V and 0 bases from J, the junction contained 6 bases not matched to a gene. This CDR3 is 18 amino acids long. In nucleotides, the CDR3 is TGTGCCAGCAGCTTAAAAATAGGGACTAGCGGCTCCTACAATGAGCAGTTCTTC. Translated, it gives CASSLKIGTSGSYNEQFF.

This chain connects TRBV7-9 to TRBJ2-1; D tentatively fits TRBD1 or TRBD2 (5 bases each). Germline-derived CDR1 and CDR2 are SEHNR and FQNEAQ (reference sequence). The length of the CDR3 is 16 residues. V lost 5 bases and J 0 bases, leaving 14 bases between the germline ends. The CDR3 nucleotides read TGTGCCAGCAGCACTAGACAGCCTCTCTCCTACAATGAGCAGTTCTTC. This encodes CASSTRQPLSYNEQFF.

This chain joins TRBV5-4 and TRBJ2-7; D is unresolved. The CDR3 is 14 amino acids. Trimming removed 3 bases from V and 3 bases from J, with 13 bases in between. Germline CDR1 and CDR2: SGHNT and YYREEE (reference sequence). CDR3 region: CASSSPPRNYEQYF. The CDR3 DNA sequence: TGTGCCAGCAGCTCCCCCCCAAGGAACTACGAGCAGTACTTC.

The rearrangement joins TRBV10-3 to TRBJ1-2; D is unresolved. The CDR3 consists of 11 residues. The V and J ends lost 4 bases and 8 bases respectively, with 8 bases between them. The germline V gene has CDR1 ENHRY and CDR2 SYGVKD. CDR3 in amino acids: CAISGPDGYTF. In DNA, the CDR3 is TGTGCCATCAGTGGTCCGGACGGCTACACCTTC.

J is TRBJ2-5 and V is TRBV10-3; weak D call: TRBD2 (7 bases). The tail of the sequence fits TRBJ2-7 better, so the J call may be wrong. This CDR3 comprises 16 residues. CDR1 is ENHRY, CDR2 SYGVKD, per germline. In DNA, the CDR3 is TGTGCCATCAGAAAACGCGGGGGCGAAGAATCCTACGAGCAGTACTTC. This codes for CAIRKRGGEESYEQYF.

This clone was observed once. This rearrangement joins TRBV4-2 to TRBJ1-4, with unresolved D. This CDR3 comprises 14 residues. Germline values: CDR1 LGHNA, CDR2 YNFKEQ. The germline V and J ends were trimmed by 1 base and 4 bases, with 7 bases remaining between them. Here the CDR3 reads CASSQAGVNEKLFF. The CDR3 coding sequence is TGTGCCAGCAGCCAAGCCGGGGTTAATGAAAAACTGTTTTTT.

In this sample, this clone turned up once. The chain has TRBV5-4 and TRBJ1-3; D gene unclear. In germline, CDR1 is SGHNT, CDR2 YYREEE (reference sequence). Trimming stripped 1 base from V and 0 bases from J, with 8 bases between. CDR3 length: 15 residues. CDR3 region: CASSLSGSSGNTIYF. The CDR3, as DNA: TGTGCCAGCAGCTTGAGTGGAAGCTCTGGAAACACCATATATTTT.

The chain employs TRBV6-1 and TRBJ1-2; D not resolved. This CDR3 is built from 15 residues. Deletions cut 1 base from V and 5 bases from J, with 14 bases between. Germline V lookup: CDR1 MNHNS, CDR2 SASEGT. The CDR3 loop is CASSEGTANKYGYTF. For the CDR3, the DNA is TGTGCCAGCAGTGAAGGGACCGCGAACAAATATGGCTACACCTTC.

The V call is TRBV2, the J call TRBJ2-7; a possible D gene is TRBD1 (5 bases). Germline values: CDR1 SNHLY, CDR2 FYNNEI. V was cut by 5 bases and J by 3 bases, with 8 bases left in between. CDR3 length: 12 amino acids. CDR3 amino acids: CASSYDSYEQYF. CDR3 coding DNA: TGTGCCAGCAGTTATGACAGCTACGAGCAGTACTTC.